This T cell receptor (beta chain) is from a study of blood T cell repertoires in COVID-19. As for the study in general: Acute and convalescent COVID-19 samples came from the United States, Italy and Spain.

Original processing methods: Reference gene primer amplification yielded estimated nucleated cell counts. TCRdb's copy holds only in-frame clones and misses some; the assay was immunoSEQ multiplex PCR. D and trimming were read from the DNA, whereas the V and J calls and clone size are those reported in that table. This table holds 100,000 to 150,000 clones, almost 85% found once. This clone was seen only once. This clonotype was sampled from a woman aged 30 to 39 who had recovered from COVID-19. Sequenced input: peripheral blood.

The CDR3, as DNA: TGCGCCAGCAGCTATATGGACAGGGGGCAAGAGACCCAGTACTTC. Translating gives CASSYMDRGQETQYF. The rearrangement joins TRBV5-1 to TRBJ2-5, with 10 bases matching TRBD1. This CDR3 region has 15 residues. The germline V gene has CDR1 SGHRS and CDR2 YFSETQ. The J segment lost 2 bases and the V segment lost 3 bases, leaving 4 bases of the junction unmatched. The variable domain in full, with the rest retrieved from reference TRBV5-1 and TRBJ2-5, is KAGVTQTPRYLIKTRGQQVTLSCSPISGHRSVSWYQQTPGQGLQFLFEYFSETQRNKGNFPGRFSGRQFSNSRSEMNVSTLELGDSALYLCASSYMDRGQETQYFGPGTRLLVL.